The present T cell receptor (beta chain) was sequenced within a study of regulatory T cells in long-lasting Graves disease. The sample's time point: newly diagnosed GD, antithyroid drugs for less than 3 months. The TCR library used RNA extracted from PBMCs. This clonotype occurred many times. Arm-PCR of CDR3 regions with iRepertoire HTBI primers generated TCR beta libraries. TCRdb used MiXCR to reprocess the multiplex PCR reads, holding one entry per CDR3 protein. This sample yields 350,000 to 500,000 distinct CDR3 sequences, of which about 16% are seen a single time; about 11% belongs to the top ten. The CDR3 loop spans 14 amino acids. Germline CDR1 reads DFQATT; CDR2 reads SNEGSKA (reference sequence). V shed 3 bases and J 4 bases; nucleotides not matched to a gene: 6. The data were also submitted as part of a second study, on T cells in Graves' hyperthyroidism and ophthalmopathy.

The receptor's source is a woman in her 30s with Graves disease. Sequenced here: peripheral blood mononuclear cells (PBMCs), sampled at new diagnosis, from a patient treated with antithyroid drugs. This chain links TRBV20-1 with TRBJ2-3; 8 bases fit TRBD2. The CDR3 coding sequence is TGCAGTGCTAGCGGGAGGGCCATGGCAGATACGCAGTATTTT. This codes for CSASGRAMADTQYF.